The rows below give T cell receptor beta chains drawn from one sample of a study of cytomegalovirus exposure and HLA in healthy donors. Sequencing used immunoSEQ multiplex PCR; TCRdb keeps in-frame clones, though not all of them. There are approximately 280,000 clones in the sample; roughly 90% occur only once, and approximately 0.95% lies in the top ten. What was sequenced was PBMCs. Source of these receptors: a young woman in good health and CMV-seronegative. Each CDR3 is given with its conserved first and last residue. Fields, in order: D gene, clone size, J gene, V gene, CDR3 protein, CDR3 DNA. The D gene is left open where the match is weak. Size tells how often a clone was seen (once, few, many) or the class of an expanded clone, and some rows leave it out.

NA | NA | TRBJ2-1 | TRBV28 | CASSPIVRRGIYNEQFF | TGTGCCAGCAGCCCTATCGTTCGCCGGGGGATTTACAATGAGCAGTTCTTC
TRBD1 | NA | TRBJ1-2 | TRBV28 | CASTLPGQGARGYGYTF | TGTGCCAGCACGCTGCCGGGACAGGGGGCGCGAGGATATGGCTACACCTTC
TRBD1 | NA | TRBJ2-1 | TRBV29-1 | CSVVLDRPQFF | TGCAGCGTCGTCCTGGACAGGCCACAGTTCTTC
TRBD1 | few | TRBJ2-7 | TRBV7-2 | CASSRDRAYEQYF | TGTGCCAGCAGCCGGGACAGGGCCTACGAGCAGTACTTC
TRBD1 | NA | TRBJ1-2 | TRBV4-1 | CASSQTTGGLDYGYTF | TGCGCCAGCAGCCAGACGACAGGGGGTTTGGACTATGGCTACACCTTC
TRBD2 | NA | TRBJ2-7 | TRBV9 | CASSVSSGRAYEQYF | TGTGCCAGCAGCGTATCCAGCGGGAGGGCCTACGAGCAGTACTTC
NA | NA | TRBJ2-7 | TRBV5-6 | CASSLDRDEQYF | TGTGCCAGCAGCTTGGACAGGGACGAGCAGTACTTC
NA | few | TRBJ1-2 | TRBV28 | CASSQQTVNYGYTF | TGTGCCAGCAGTCAACAGACAGTTAACTATGGCTACACCTTC
TRBD1 | NA | TRBJ2-7 | TRBV4-1 | CASSHPGQGAREQYF | TGCGCCAGCAGCCACCCGGGACAGGGGGCGCGTGAGCAGTACTTC
NA | few | TRBJ1-5 | TRBV7-2 | CASSKTPVGSQPQHF | TGTGCCAGCAGCAAAACACCCGTAGGGAGTCAGCCCCAGCATTTT
NA | NA | TRBJ2-7 | TRBV5-1 | CASSLLPGGGEQYF | TGCGCCAGCAGCTTGTTGCCAGGGGGAGGCGAGCAGTACTTC
NA | NA | TRBJ1-1 | TRBV27 | CASSLSARSNTEAFF | TGTGCCAGCAGTTTATCGGCCAGGTCGAACACTGAAGCTTTCTTT
NA | NA | TRBJ2-3 | TRBV28 | CASSLIATSTDTQYF | TGTGCCAGCAGTTTAATAGCGACTAGCACAGATACGCAGTATTTT
NA | NA | TRBJ2-1 | TRBV9 | CASSPKLGYNEQFF | TGTGCCAGCAGCCCCAAACTAGGCTACAATGAGCAGTTCTTC
TRBD2 | NA | TRBJ2-7 | TRBV5-4 | CASSPGLAELYEQYF | TGTGCCAGCAGCCCAGGACTAGCCGAACTCTACGAGCAGTACTTC
NA | NA | TRBJ1-2 | TRBV19 | CASSGAGYTF | TGTGCCAGTAGTGGGGCGGGCTACACCTTC
TRBD2 | NA | TRBJ2-5 | TRBV7-3 | CASSFGGWTSGSPLNQETQYF | TGTGCCAGCAGCTTTGGGGGGTGGACTAGCGGGAGTCCCCTTAACCAAGAGACCCAGTACTTC
NA | NA | TRBJ2-1 | TRBV19 | CASSHRTRWDEQFF | TGTGCCAGTAGTCACAGGACGCGGTGGGATGAGCAGTTCTTC
NA | NA | TRBJ1-4 | TRBV6-5 | CASTVTYNQRTELFF | TGTGCCAGCACCGTTACTTATAACCAGCGGACGGAACTGTTTTTT
TRBD1 | NA | TRBJ1-6 | TRBV6-1 | CASSEVGGQLSSYNSPLHF | TGTGCCAGCAGTGAAGTCGGGGGACAGTTGAGCTCCTATAATTCACCCCTCCACTTT
TRBD2 | NA | TRBJ2-3 | TRBV27 | CASKRVAWRESTDTQYF | TGTGCCAGCAAGAGGGTAGCGTGGCGGGAGAGCACAGATACGCAGTATTTT
TRBD2 | once | TRBJ2-3 | TRBV27 | CASSLAGGYTDTQYF | TGTGCCAGCAGTTTAGCGGGAGGGTACACAGATACGCAGTATTTT
NA | NA | TRBJ2-3 | TRBV7-2 | CASSPRGASGGFTDTQYF | TGTGCCAGCAGCCCCCGGGGGGCTAGCGGAGGTTTCACAGATACGCAGTATTTT
TRBD1 | NA | TRBJ1-1 | TRBV5-1 | CASSEYRGPEAFF | TGCGCCAGCAGCGAATACAGGGGCCCTGAAGCTTTCTTT
TRBD2 | NA | TRBJ2-7 | TRBV4-3 | CASSQERAGVFSYEQYF | TGCGCCAGCAGCCAAGAACGAGCGGGAGTCTTCTCCTACGAGCAGTACTTC
TRBD2 | few | TRBJ2-1 | TRBV12-5 | CASGLASGTYNEQFF | TGTGCTAGTGGTTTGGCTAGCGGAACCTACAATGAGCAGTTCTTC
NA | NA | TRBJ2-7 | TRBV19 | CASSRGGTGDYEQYF | TGTGCCAGTAGCCGGGGAGGCACGGGAGACTACGAGCAGTACTTC
TRBD2 | NA | TRBJ2-1 | TRBV4-1 | CASSQEGTSGRGEQFF | TGCGCCAGCAGCCAAGAGGGGACTAGCGGGAGAGGTGAGCAGTTCTTC
TRBD2 | NA | TRBJ2-2 | TRBV28 | CASSLPGLAAVPQAGELFF | TGTGCCAGCAGTCTCCCCGGACTAGCGGCAGTCCCTCAGGCCGGGGAGCTGTTTTTT
TRBD1 | NA | TRBJ2-7 | TRBV2 | CAGTGTDFYEQYF | TGTGCCGGGACCGGGACAGATTTCTACGAGCAGTACTTC
TRBD2 | once | TRBJ2-4 | TRBV6-5 | CASSNPAGGAQYF | TGTGCCAGCAGTAACCCAGCGGGAGGGGCCCAGTACTTC
TRBD1 | NA | TRBJ1-1 | TRBV18 | CASSQDRATEAFF | TGTGCCAGCTCCCAAGACAGGGCCACTGAAGCTTTCTTT
NA | NA | TRBJ2-3 | TRBV4-2 | CASSQEAGPRTDTQYF | TGTGCCAGCAGCCAAGAGGCGGGGCCACGCACAGATACGCAGTATTTT
NA | NA | TRBJ2-5 | TRBV29-1 | CSVGLLLGETQYF | TGCAGCGTGGGACTTCTACTCGGAGAGACCCAGTACTTC
NA | NA | TRBJ2-7 | TRBV11-2 | CASSLAPGLNVEQYF | TGTGCCAGCAGCTTAGCTCCGGGGTTAAACGTGGAGCAGTACTTC
TRBD1 | few | TRBJ2-7 | TRBV9 | CASSPQAGTGGEQYF | TGTGCCAGCAGCCCTCAAGCAGGGACAGGGGGTGAGCAGTACTTC
TRBD1 | few | TRBJ2-7 | TRBV5-1 | CASRDRGGSYEQYF | TGCGCCAGCCGAGACAGGGGTGGTTCCTACGAGCAGTACTTC
NA | NA | TRBJ2-1 | TRBV10-3 | CAISELLGGSSTGKPQSEQFF | TGTGCCATCAGTGAGCTGCTCGGTGGGTCATCAACAGGGAAGCCGCAATCGGAGCAGTTCTTC
TRBD1 | NA | TRBJ2-7 | TRBV27 | CASRIRTGGINEQYF | TGTGCCAGCAGGATCCGGACAGGGGGTATCAACGAGCAGTACTTC
NA | once | TRBJ2-3 | TRBV7-8 | CASSPRGTQYF | TGTGCCAGCAGCCCCCGGGGTACGCAGTATTTT
NA | NA | TRBJ1-4 | TRBV4-3 | CASSQMQGTGDEKLFF | TGCGCCAGCAGCCAGATGCAAGGGACGGGAGATGAAAAACTGTTTTTT
TRBD1 | NA | TRBJ1-1 | TRBV7-3 | CASSHLPGAGGGTNTEAFF | TGTGCCAGCAGCCACCTCCCGGGGGCAGGGGGTGGGACGAACACTGAAGCTTTCTTT
TRBD2 | NA | TRBJ2-7 | TRBV5-4 | CASSFGTNEQYF | TGTGCCAGCAGCTTCGGGACTAACGAGCAGTACTTC
TRBD2 | once | TRBJ2-7 | TRBV28 | CASSLLAATSYEQYF | TGTGCCAGCAGCTTACTAGCGGCTACCTCCTACGAGCAGTACTTC
NA | NA | TRBJ1-6 | TRBV5-6 | CASSLGRSSYNSPLHF | TGTGCCAGCAGCTTGGGGCGGAGCTCCTATAATTCACCCCTCCACTTT
TRBD1 | NA | TRBJ2-7 | TRBV9 | CASSVGTALSYEQYF | TGTGCCAGCAGCGTGGGGACAGCCCTCTCCTACGAGCAGTACTTC
NA | NA | TRBJ2-3 | TRBV5-1 | CASNWQAYTDTQYF | TGCGCCAGCAATTGGCAGGCCTACACAGATACGCAGTATTTT
TRBD1 | NA | TRBJ2-3 | TRBV5-1 | CASSHGQVGTDTQYF | TGCGCCAGCAGCCACGGACAGGTGGGCACAGATACGCAGTATTTT
NA | NA | TRBJ2-6 | TRBV9 | CASSPRLVSSGANVLTF | TGTGCCAGCAGCCCAAGACTAGTTTCCTCTGGGGCCAACGTCCTGACTTTC
TRBD1 | NA | TRBJ1-2 | TRBV27 | CASSFRGRGGYTF | TGTGCCAGCAGTTTCAGGGGGCGGGGTGGCTACACCTTC
NA | NA | TRBJ2-5 | TRBV9 | CASSVGQGGETQYF | TGTGCCAGCAGCGTAGGACAGGGAGGAGAGACCCAGTACTTC
NA | NA | TRBJ1-3 | TRBV2 | CASRTGITIYF | TGTGCCAGCAGAACAGGGATCACCATATATTTT
NA | NA | TRBJ2-1 | TRBV6-5 | CASSYLEYNEQFF | TGTGCCAGCAGTTATTTAGAATACAATGAGCAGTTCTTC
NA | NA | TRBJ1-4 | TRBV25-1 | CASSEFSGGTNEKLFF | TGTGCCAGCAGTGAATTTTCGGGGGGCACTAATGAAAAACTGTTTTTT
TRBD1 | NA | TRBJ2-7 | TRBV30 | CAGTGGGYEQYF | TGTGCCGGGACAGGGGGCGGCTACGAGCAGTACTTC
TRBD1 | NA | TRBJ2-7 | TRBV27 | CASSLSHYRDREYEQYF | TGTGCCAGCAGTTTATCTCACTACCGGGACAGAGAATACGAGCAGTACTTC
NA | once | TRBJ2-7 | TRBV11-2 | CASSRPGRESYEQYF | TGTGCCAGCAGCCGACCGGGACGGGAGTCCTACGAGCAGTACTTC
TRBD1 | NA | TRBJ2-1 | TRBV5-6 | CASSFGAGRGLYNEQFF | TGTGCCAGCAGCTTTGGCGCGGGCAGGGGGCTTTACAATGAGCAGTTCTTC
TRBD1 | NA | TRBJ2-3 | TRBV19 | CASSATGVETDTQYF | TGTGCCAGTAGTGCCACAGGGGTAGAGACAGATACGCAGTATTTT